One and the same sample provided the 19 T cell receptor beta chains below, sequenced in a study of neurological immune-mediated disorders. TCRdb re-called the 5' RACE reads through MiXCR, storing one row per CDR3 protein. The data show around 15,000 distinct CDR3 sequences, 3.5% seen once. Material: CD8+ T cells from blood. These TCRs come from a woman aged 40-49 years in good health.

The rearrangement joins TRBV7-9 to TRBJ2-7; D is unclear. From germline, CDR1 is SEHNR and CDR2 FQNEAQ (reference sequence). This CDR3 region has 12 residues. Between the trimmed V and J ends, which lost 5 bases and 2 bases, there was a span of 7 bases. The CDR3, as DNA: TGTGCCAGCAGCCCCTTCACCTACGAGCAGTACTTC. Amino acids: CASSPFTYEQYF.

Within the sample, this clonotype is medium-sized (0.01 to 0.1%). The CDR3 sequence is CASSQGEGLRNNEQFF. The DNA of the CDR3 is TGCGCCAGCAGCCAAGGGGAGGGCCTAAGGAACAATGAGCAGTTCTTC. This chain uses TRBV4-1 with TRBJ2-1; 7 nucleotides match TRBD2. CDR1 MGHRA and CDR2 YSYEKL come from the germline V gene. V dropped 1 base and J dropped 5; count of bases not matched to a gene: 8. This CDR3 comprises 16 residues.

This clonotype was recorded at least ten times. The chain employs TRBV11-2 and TRBJ2-7, with 9 bases fitting TRBD2. Losses at the gene ends were 6 bases for V and 2 bases for J; bases not matched to a gene: 20. CDR1 is SGHAT, CDR2 FQNNGV, per germline. The CDR3 sequence is 19 residues long. As DNA, the CDR3 is TGTGCCAGCAGAATCACCCAGCGGGAGGAAGATTACCTTCCCTACGAGCAGTACTTC. This encodes CASRITQREEDYLPYEQYF.

This clonotype was counted ten times or more. The chain recombines TRBV6-5 with TRBJ2-7, with D possibly matching TRBD1 (5 bases). This CDR3 has 12 amino acids. Trimming took 8 bases from V and 4 from J, leaving 12 bases between them. Germline-derived CDR1 and CDR2 are MNHEY and SVGAGI. CDR3 sequence: CASSPDTYEQYF. The CDR3 bases are TGTGCCAGCTCCCCGGACACTTACGAGCAGTACTTC.

This clonotype was found a few times. The chain is built from TRBV28 and TRBJ2-7, with TRBD2 identical over 7 bases. The V gene's germline CDR1 is MDHEN and CDR2 SYDVKM. Trimming removed 4 bases from V and 3 bases from J; junction bases left unmatched: 6. There are 14 residues in the CDR3. CDR3 sequence: CASSSRGRDYEQYF. The CDR3, as DNA: TGTGCCAGCAGTTCTCGGGGGAGGGACTACGAGCAGTACTTC.

This clonotype was recorded many times. This chain uses TRBV28 with TRBJ1-6; 8 nucleotides match TRBD1. The germline V gene has CDR1 MDHEN and CDR2 SYDVKM. This CDR3 spans 20 amino acids. The trim removed 10 bases at V and 7 bases at J, leaving 27 bases unmatched. CDR3 residues: CATYPKTGTGGFPPNSPLHF. In nucleotides, the CDR3 is TGTGCCACCTACCCAAAAACCGGGACAGGAGGTTTCCCCCCGAATTCACCCCTCCACTTT. The full variable domain, its missing parts supplied by reference TRBV28 and TRBJ1-6, is DVKVTQSSRYLVKRTGEKVFLECVQDMDHENMFWYRQDPGLGLRLIYFSYDVKMKEKGDIPEGYSVSREKKERFSLILESASTNQTSMYLCATYPKTGTGGFPPNSPLHFGNGTRLTVT.

This clonotype was seen many times. The chain recombines TRBV20-1 with TRBJ2-7; TRBD2 matches 11 bases. Trimming removed 0 bases from V and 0 bases from J; junction bases left unmatched: 4. This CDR3 spans 16 amino acids. CDR1 DFQATT and CDR2 SNEGSKA come from the germline V gene (reference sequence). CDR3 in DNA: TGCAGTGCTAGAGATCTTAGCGGGAGGGCCTCCTACGAGCAGTACTTC. Its translation is CSARDLSGRASYEQYF.

This clonotype was counted ten times or more. Here the CDR3 DNA reads TGCGCCAGCAGCCAAAGCCAGGTTTCAAAAACAGGCTACCCTTCCTACGAGCAGTACTTC. It translates to CASSQSQVSKTGYPSYEQYF. The chain joins TRBV4-3 to TRBJ2-7, with a tentative D call TRBD1 (5 bases). The germline V gene has CDR1 LGHNA and CDR2 YSLEER. Trimming pared 2 bases from V and 1 base from J, leaving 27 bases between. The CDR3 has 20 amino acids.

This clonotype was found many times. The chain links TRBV12-3 or TRBV12-4 to TRBJ1-6; D remains unclear. The CDR3 contains 17 residues. Trimming removed 2 bases at V and 8 bases at J, with 19 bases between. The CDR3 reads CASSLSPRLVGDSPLHF. CDR3 nucleotides: TGTGCCAGCAGTTTATCCCCCCGGTTGGTCGGCGATTCACCCCTCCACTTT.

In its sample, this clonotype was seen many times. The chain carries TRBV5-1 and TRBJ2-7; D possibly corresponds to TRBD1 (5 bases). CDR1 is SGHRS, CDR2 YFSETQ, per germline. Trimming took off 1 base at V and 6 bases at J, with 8 bases between the two ends. The CDR3 covers 12 residues. CDR3 sequence reads: CASSLMGPEQYF. In DNA, the CDR3 is TGCGCCAGCAGCTTGATGGGGCCCGAGCAGTACTTC.

This clonotype is labeled as medium-sized. The chain employs TRBV20-1 and TRBJ2-3; 8 nucleotides line up with TRBD2. Trimming took 4 bases from V and 4 from J; bases not matched to a gene: 25. CDR3 length: 20 amino acids. Germline lookup yields CDR1 DFQATT and CDR2 SNEGSKA (reference sequence). The CDR3 reads CSAKDLSSNSGTSIADTQYF. The CDR3 DNA reads as TGCAGTGCTAAAGATCTGTCGAGTAATTCCGGGACTAGTATAGCAGATACGCAGTATTTT.

In this sample, this clonotype turned up many times. This rearrangement joins TRBV13 to TRBJ1-1; no reliable D call. The CDR3 loop spans 14 amino acids. Trimming left V 2 bases short and J 3 bases short, with 10 bases between. Looked up from germline, CDR1 is PRHDT and CDR2 is FYEKMQ (reference sequence). The CDR3 DNA reads TGTGCCAGCAGCTTATTGGTAGCAGACACTGAAGCTTTCTTT. Residues: CASSLLVADTEAFF.

This clonotype occurred many times. The chain recombines TRBV27 with TRBJ2-1; TRBD2 matches 10 bases. Germline CDR1 reads MNHEY; CDR2 reads SMNVEV (reference sequence). The CDR3 sequence is 13 residues long. The V and J ends lost 6 bases and 7 bases, in that order; junction bases with no gene match: 3. CDR3 bases: TGTGCCAGCAGCACTAGCGGGGTTAATGAGCAGTTCTTC. Its translation is CASSTSGVNEQFF.

On this clonotype: The junction and the germline gene differ at one end; a read error may be behind it. J is TRBJ2-5 and V is TRBV4-2, with TRBD1 identical over 7 bases. This CDR3 region has 15 residues. Germline CDR1 LGHNA, CDR2 YNFKEQ. Here the CDR3 reads CVSSQDRDRQETQYF. The CDR3, as DNA: TGTGTCAGCAGCCAAGATCGGGACAGACAAGAGACCCAGTACTTC.

This clonotype was counted many times. This chain uses TRBV29-1 with TRBJ2-7; perhaps TRBD2 as D (6 bases). Trimming took 6 bases from V and 6 from J, leaving 15 bases between them. Germline V CDR1 and CDR2: SQVTM, ANQGSEA. This CDR3 has 12 amino acids. The CDR3: CSVGGGAAEQYF. The CDR3 region has the DNA TGCAGCGTCGGAGGAGGGGCGGCCGAGCAGTACTTC.

The table lists this clonotype with many counts. V gene TRBV20-1 combines with J gene TRBJ2-7; TRBD2 agrees at 12 bases. Germline V CDR1 and CDR2: DFQATT, SNEGSKA (reference sequence). The CDR3 contains 14 residues. The CDR3 protein is CSAKTSGSSYEQYF. In nucleotides, the CDR3 is TGCAGCGCAAAGACTAGCGGGAGCTCCTACGAGCAGTACTTC.

This clonotype showed up many times. The V call is TRBV5-1, the J call TRBJ2-2, with a weak D call TRBD2 (6 bases). Per germline, CDR1 SGHRS and CDR2 YFSETQ. The CDR3 extends over 18 amino acids. The germline V and J ends were trimmed by 0 bases and 7 bases, with 22 bases remaining between them. CDR3 sequence (DNA): TGCGCCAGCAGCTTGGCCAATCTTCGGCGGGACTTACTCGGGGAGCTGTTTTTT. This encodes CASSLANLRRDLLGELFF.

This clonotype was recorded at least ten times. V usage is TRBV27 and J usage is TRBJ2-7; 9 bases are shared with TRBD2. The V gene's germline CDR1 is MNHEY and CDR2 SMNVEV (reference sequence). This CDR3 is 15 amino acids long. Trimming at V came to 5 bases and at J to 5 bases, leaving 10 bases not matched to a gene. CDR3 nucleotides: TGTGCCAGCAGTCCAGTGGGACTAGCTCTCCACGAGCAGTACTTC. The encoded protein is CASSPVGLALHEQYF.

This clonotype was recorded at least ten times. CDR3 residues: CASRPSRGSYNEQFF. The CDR3 DNA reads TGCGCCAGCAGACCAAGTAGAGGCTCCTACAATGAGCAGTTCTTC. This rearrangement joins TRBV4-3 to TRBJ2-1; D gene uncertain. Germline CDR1 is LGHNA and CDR2 is YSLEER. This CDR3 comprises 15 residues. With 6 bases removed from V and 0 bases from J, the gap between germline ends came to 12 bases.